This T cell receptor beta chain came from a study of OX40 agonist ivuxolimab in advanced cancers. Study at large: At about 82% male, the cohort had a mean age of about 60 years, ranging from about 20 to 79. Allowance was made for prior anti-PD-1, anti-PD-L1 or anti-CTLA-4 therapy, and about 37% had some.

Data came from immunoSEQ multiplex PCR; TCRdb stores just in-frame clones and leaves some out. The sample has more than 85,000 clones, 90% seen once; the top ten hold approximately 0.31%. For this clone: The antigen is unknown.

CDR1 is SGHTA, CDR2 FQGNSA, per germline. V was trimmed by 1 base and J by 6 bases, leaving 9 bases between them. CDR3 length equals 13 residues. Broader study findings: In a subset of nonresponders, normalized T-cell clonal expansion was also low. Clonal expansion by week 6 occurred in CD4+ and CD8+ blood T cells (at 0.1 to 3.0 mg/kg).

This sequence was found in an adult with an advanced solid tumor such as melanoma, head and neck, liver or kidney cancer. The V and J genes are TRBV7-2 and TRBJ2-5; D remains unclear. This specimen was CD4+ or CD8+ T cells sorted from blood, taken in a trial of the OX40 agonist ivuxolimab. CDR3 DNA sequence: TGTGCCAGCAGCTTAGTTGTGGGAAAGACCCAGTACTTC. This sequence encodes CASSLVVGKTQYF.